Each of the 32 T cell receptor beta chains below was sequenced from the same sample in a study of a mutant IDH1 vaccine in newly diagnosed glioma. Their antigen targets remain unknown. TCRdb's table, derived via immunoSEQ multiplex PCR, lists solely in-frame clones and lacks some. Of roughly 51,000 clones in the sample, roughly 82% are singletons; the top ten hold roughly 3.3%. Time point denoted: week 5, during vaccination. Each vaccine dose was 300 ug of mutant IDH1 20-mer peptide, with topical imiquimod. The sequenced sample was PBMCs, obtained from a glioma patient whose treatment included an IDH1 peptide vaccine. These receptors were obtained from a woman aged 18-35 years with glioma. Some clones in this sample may be carry-over from other donors' samples.

The chain links TRBV4-2 to TRBJ2-1, with 10 bases fitting TRBD2. The V gene end was trimmed by 4 bases and the J gene end by 4 bases; junction bases not matched to a gene: 7. CDR3 length: 16 residues. Germline V gives CDR1 LGHNA, CDR2 YNFKEQ. The CDR3 DNA is TGTGCCAGCAGCCTTACGACTAGCGGGCAATACAATGAGCAGTTCTTC. Amino acid sequence: CASSLTTSGQYNEQFF.

This clone has just one count. One junction end does not reproduce the germline sequence, and a read error may be involved. Other DNA sequences in this specimen translate into the identical CDR3. This chain joins TRBV6-5 and TRBJ1-1; maybe TRBD1 (5 bases). The CDR3 has 12 amino acids. CDR1 MNHEY and CDR2 SVGAGI come from the germline V gene. CDR3: CASSYRGAEAFF. The CDR3 region has the DNA TGTGCCAGCAGTTACCGGGGCGCTGAAGCCTTCTTT.

The rearrangement uses TRBV6-6 and TRBJ1-1, with a weak D call TRBD1 (6 bases). Between the trimmed V and J ends, which lost 5 bases and 6 bases, there was a span of 16 bases. CDR1 is MNHNY and CDR2 is SVGAGI in the germline V gene (reference sequence). The length of the CDR3 is 14 residues. The CDR3: CASSGGGGRAEAFF. The DNA for the CDR3 is TGTGCCAGCAGTGGCGGTGGGGGGCGGGCTGAAGCTTTCTTT.

V gene TRBV10-3 combines with J gene TRBJ1-2, with D unresolved. Trimming shortened V by 0 bases and J by 11 bases, and 10 bases separated the two germline ends. The CDR3 extends over 12 amino acids. The germline CDR1 and CDR2 sequences are ENHRY and SYGVKD. This CDR3 is CAISESEVVYTF. The DNA of the CDR3 is TGTGCCATCAGTGAGTCCGAAGTTGTGTACACCTTC.

The chain joins TRBV19 to TRBJ1-2, with TRBD1 identical over 11 bases. Germline V CDR1 and CDR2: LNHDA, SQIVND (reference sequence). CDR3 length equals 16 residues. V dropped 2 bases and J dropped 8; count of bases not matched to a gene: 10. CDR3 coding DNA: TGTGCCAGTAGTATATACCGAGGACAGGGGGCGGAAGGCTACACCTTC. This translates into CASSIYRGQGAEGYTF. Complete variable domain (other parts from reference TRBV19 and TRBJ1-2): DGGITQSPKYLFRKEGQNVTLSCEQNLNHDAMYWYRQDPGQGLRLIYYSQIVNDFQKGDIAEGYSVSREKKESFPLTVTSAQKNPTAFYLCASSIYRGQGAEGYTFGSGTRLTVV.

This sequence joins TRBV6-5 and TRBJ1-4; D is ambiguous. Germline V gene sequence: CDR1 MNHEY, CDR2 SVGAGI. CDR3 length: 16 amino acids. V lost 0 bases to trimming and J lost 0 bases, with 8 bases between them. CDR3 nucleotide sequence: TGTGCCAGCAGTTACTCGACGCCCGCAACTAATGAAAAACTGTTTTTT. It yields the protein CASSYSTPATNEKLFF.

The chain couples TRBV9 to TRBJ2-1; maybe TRBD2 (7 bases). Germline assignment: CDR1 SGDLS and CDR2 YYNGEE. The germline V and J ends were trimmed by 7 bases and 10 bases, with 12 bases remaining between them. The length of the CDR3 is 11 residues. The DNA for the CDR3 is TGTGCCAGCGGGGGGGCGATCGAGCAGTTCTTC. Translating gives CASGGAIEQFF.

The CDR3 loop reads CASSRSGADTGELFF. The CDR3 DNA reads as TGTGCCAGTAGCCGCTCGGGGGCCGATACCGGGGAGCTGTTTTTT. The chain links TRBV19 to TRBJ2-2; perhaps D is TRBD1 or TRBD2 (6 bases each). CDR3 length: 15 residues. V lost 6 bases, J lost 5 bases, and 16 bases lay in between. The germline CDR1 and CDR2 sequences are LNHDA and SQIVND (reference sequence).

V is TRBV5-6 and J is TRBJ1-5; possible D gene TRBD1, 6 bases. The germline CDR1 and CDR2 sequences are SGHDT and YYEEEE. The V gene lost 0 bases and the J gene lost 11 bases, with 15 bases spanning the gap. This CDR3 comprises 14 residues. The DNA for the CDR3 is TGTGCCAGCAGCTTGGGGCAGGGGAAGAGAGCCCAGCATTTT. It specifies CASSLGQGKRAQHF.

The chain has TRBV5-4 and TRBJ2-7, with D hard to call. Germline V gene sequence: CDR1 SGHNT, CDR2 YYREEE (reference sequence). Trimming removed 3 bases at V and 6 bases at J, with 13 bases between. This CDR3 region has 13 residues. CDR3 nucleotides: TGTGCCAGCAGCTCCCAGAGATCTACCGAGCAGTACTTC. As protein: CASSSQRSTEQYF.

V gene TRBV4-1 combines with J gene TRBJ2-7; D possibly matches TRBD1 or TRBD2 (5 bases each). Deletions cut 1 base from V and 6 bases from J, with 13 bases between. This CDR3 comprises 14 residues. CDR1 is MGHRA, CDR2 YSYEKL, per germline. The CDR3 reads CASSQVSGRGEQYF. The CDR3 DNA sequence: TGCGCCAGCAGCCAAGTCTCAGGGAGAGGCGAGCAGTACTTC.

The chain is built from TRBV19 and TRBJ2-7; TRBD1 aligns across 8 bases. With V trimmed by 7 bases and J by 0 bases, 11 bases remained unmatched. The CDR3 runs 16 residues. Germline CDR1 LNHDA, CDR2 SQIVND (reference sequence). CDR3 sequence: CASTEGTGESSYEQYF. Here the CDR3 DNA reads TGTGCCAGTACCGAAGGGACAGGCGAAAGCTCCTACGAGCAGTACTTC.

The rearrangement links TRBV4-1 to TRBJ2-3; 9 bases agree with TRBD1. The CDR3 covers 17 residues. Germline lookup yields CDR1 MGHRA and CDR2 YSYEKL. After removal of 4 bases from V and 0 bases from J, the junction contained 8 bases not matched to a gene. CDR3 sequence reads: CASSRSPQGASTDTQYF. As DNA, the CDR3 is TGCGCCAGCAGCCGCTCACCACAGGGGGCGAGCACAGATACGCAGTATTTT.

The rearrangement joins TRBV7-2 to TRBJ2-6, with TRBD1 matching over 7 bases. The CDR3 totals 17 residues. Trimming at V came to 3 bases and at J to 0 bases, leaving 5 bases not matched to a gene. Germline V gene data show CDR1 as SGHTA and CDR2 as FQGNSA. The CDR3 DNA follows: TGTGCCAGCAGCTTGAAGGGGGCAAGCTCTGGGGCCAACGTCCTGACTTTC. This translates into CASSLKGASSGANVLTF.

The rearrangement links TRBV7-9 to TRBJ2-7; TRBD2 matches at 13 bases. In germline, CDR1 is SEHNR, CDR2 FQNEAQ (reference sequence). This CDR3 comprises 15 residues. J lost 7 bases, V lost 5 bases, and 8 bases had no gene match. CDR3 sequence reads: CASSTTSGRAQEQYF. The CDR3 coding sequence is TGTGCCAGCAGCACTACTAGCGGGAGGGCCCAAGAGCAGTACTTC.

The V gene is TRBV6-4, the J gene TRBJ2-1, with 9 bases lining up with TRBD2. This CDR3 comprises 15 residues. Trimming at V came to 5 bases and at J to 10 bases, leaving 12 bases not matched to a gene. Germline V lookup: CDR1 MRHNA, CDR2 SNTAGT. CDR3 nucleotides: TGTGCCAGCAGTAAAGGGCTAGCGGGGCGCAGGGAGCAGTTCTTC. Protein product: CASSKGLAGRREQFF.

This clone appeared a few times. The rearrangement links TRBV12-5 to TRBJ2-7, with 7 positions matching TRBD2. This CDR3 spans 13 amino acids. Germline V CDR1 and CDR2: LGHNT, FRNRAP. The V segment lost 7 bases and the J segment 6 bases; nucleotides outside the gene matches: 9. The CDR3 reads CASASGGAGEQYF. CDR3 DNA: TGTGCTAGTGCCTCGGGGGGAGCTGGCGAGCAGTACTTC.

J is TRBJ1-5 and V is TRBV5-1; perhaps TRBD1 as D (5 bases). Trimming pared 5 bases from V and 5 bases from J, leaving 17 bases between. There are 15 residues in the CDR3. In germline, CDR1 is SGHRS, CDR2 YFSETQ. As DNA, the CDR3 is TGCGCCAGCAGTTCCGGATCGGGGGTTCATCAGCCCCAGCATTTT. It yields the protein CASSSGSGVHQPQHF.

This clone was recorded a few times. J is TRBJ2-7 and V is TRBV30, with D possibly being TRBD1 (6 bases). V lost 0 bases, J lost 7 bases, and 10 bases lay in between. Germline lookup yields CDR1 GTSNPN and CDR2 SVGIG (reference sequence). There are 12 residues in the CDR3. The CDR3 DNA follows: TGTGCCTGGAGTGTAATGGGGGCAGAGCAGTACTTC. Its translation is CAWSVMGAEQYF. Filled out from reference TRBV30 and TRBJ2-7, the complete variable domain reads SQTIHQWPATLVQPVGSPLSLECTVEGTSNPNLYWYRQAAGRGLQLLFYSVGIGQISSEVPQNLSASRPQDRQFILSSKKLLLSDSGFYLCAWSVMGAEQYFGPGTRLTVT.

The chain links TRBV19 to TRBJ1-1, with D perhaps TRBD1 (6 bases). CDR3 size: 12 residues. V was clipped by 2 bases and J by 7 bases, with 8 bases between them. Germline-derived CDR1 and CDR2 are LNHDA and SQIVND (reference sequence). This CDR3 is CASSIRGSEAFF. Written as DNA, the CDR3 is TGTGCCAGTAGTATAAGGGGGAGTGAAGCTTTCTTT.

The rearrangement uses TRBV7-6 and TRBJ1-1; no clear D. Trimming shortened V by 0 bases and J by 3 bases, and 8 bases separated the two germline ends. The germline V gene has CDR1 SGHVS and CDR2 FNYEAQ. The CDR3 is made up of 14 amino acids. In DNA form, the CDR3 reads TGTGCCAGCAGCTTAGCCCGTGGGGACACTGAAGCTTTCTTT. It encodes CASSLARGDTEAFF.

The gene calls are TRBV19 and TRBJ1-2; possibly TRBD1 for D (6 bases). Germline assignment: CDR1 LNHDA and CDR2 SQIVND (reference sequence). Trimming removed 4 bases from V and 8 bases from J, with 20 bases in between. The CDR3 is made up of 15 amino acids. This CDR3 reads CASSKTLGGPGGYTF. The CDR3 coding sequence is TGTGCCAGTAGTAAGACACTGGGGGGGCCGGGCGGCTACACCTTC.

The rearrangement uses TRBV5-1 and TRBJ1-6, with D maybe TRBD1 (5 bases). The CDR3 covers 14 residues. From germline, CDR1 is SGHRS and CDR2 YFSETQ. V was clipped by 4 bases and J by 5 bases, with 10 bases between them. The CDR3 sequence is CASSRGTDNSPLHF. The CDR3 DNA is TGCGCCAGCAGCCGGGGGACGGATAATTCACCCCTCCACTTT.

The gene calls are TRBV4-3 and TRBJ2-3, with D tentatively TRBD2 (7 bases). This CDR3 spans 17 amino acids. With 0 bases removed from V and 4 bases from J, the gap between germline ends came to 17 bases. The germline CDR1 and CDR2 sequences are LGHNA and YSLEER. The CDR3 nucleotides are TGCGCCAGCAGCCAAGACCCTCCTCGGGGGGCCGCAGATACGCAGTATTTT. It is translated as CASSQDPPRGAADTQYF.

The CDR3 reads CASSYTGQDLYNEQFF. The DNA for the CDR3 is TGTGCCAGCAGTTACACCGGACAGGACCTTTACAATGAGCAGTTCTTC. This chain connects TRBV6-5 to TRBJ2-1, with 7 bases matching TRBD1. V lost 2 bases to trimming and J lost 4 bases; unmatched junction nucleotides: 8. This CDR3 is 16 amino acids long. The germline V gene has CDR1 MNHEY and CDR2 SVGAGI.

V is TRBV7-9 and J is TRBJ1-4, with unresolved D. Germline V gene data show CDR1 as SEHNR and CDR2 as FQNEAQ (reference sequence). The CDR3 covers 13 residues. V lost 8 bases and J 5 bases, leaving 12 bases between the germline ends. CDR3 sequence (DNA): TGTGCCAGCCACATGCGCGGGAATGAAAAACTGTTTTTT. Amino acids: CASHMRGNEKLFF.

V is TRBV27 and J is TRBJ2-7, with D tentatively TRBD1 (6 bases). In germline, CDR1 is MNHEY, CDR2 SMNVEV (reference sequence). The ends were cut back, 5 bases at V and 3 bases at J, with 14 bases in the middle. This CDR3 is 14 amino acids long. CDR3 coding DNA: TGTGCCAGCAGTCCTGGACAGATTTACTACGAGCAGTACTTC. Encoded protein: CASSPGQIYYEQYF.

The chain employs TRBV10-3 and TRBJ1-6; tentatively, D is TRBD1 (5 bases). The V and J ends lost 7 bases and 0 bases respectively, with 13 bases between them. CDR1 and CDR2 from the germline V gene are ENHRY and SYGVKD. CDR3 length: 16 amino acids. CDR3: CAIKDTASSYNSPLHF. The CDR3 DNA sequence: TGTGCCATCAAGGACACCGCGAGCTCCTATAATTCACCCCTCCACTTT.

The chain combines TRBV7-9 with TRBJ2-7; D possibly uses TRBD1 or TRBD2 (5 bases each). CDR1 is SEHNR and CDR2 is FQNEAQ in the germline V gene (reference sequence). V was shortened by 5 bases and J by 2 bases, with 13 bases between the two germline ends. The CDR3 totals 14 residues. The CDR3 protein is CASSGGRGTYEQYF. The CDR3, as DNA: TGTGCCAGCAGCGGGGGACGGGGTACCTACGAGCAGTACTTC. Combining the CDR3 with reference TRBV7-9 and TRBJ2-7 gives the whole variable domain DTGVSQNPRHKITKRGQNVTFRCDPISEHNRLYWYRQTLGQGPEFLTYFQNEAQLEKSRLLSDRFSAERPKGSFSTLEIQRTEQGDSAMYLCASSGGRGTYEQYFGPGTRLTVT.

This rearrangement joins TRBV2 to TRBJ1-4; D unclear. The CDR3 sequence is 15 residues long. CDR1 SNHLY and CDR2 FYNNEI come from the germline V gene. Between the trimmed V and J ends, which lost 6 bases and 0 bases, there was a span of 11 bases. DNA of the CDR3: TGTGCCAGCAGCGAGATAGTCACAACTAATGAAAAACTGTTTTTT. Translated: CASSEIVTTNEKLFF.

This sequence joins TRBV27 and TRBJ1-2; D gene ambiguous. Trimming took off 5 bases at V and 0 bases at J, with 13 bases between the two ends. CDR1 and CDR2 (germline): MNHEY, SMNVEV (reference sequence). This CDR3 is 15 amino acids long. The CDR3 sequence is CASSPRPPANYGYTF. Here the CDR3 DNA reads TGTGCCAGCAGTCCGCGACCTCCTGCTAACTATGGCTACACCTTC.

CDR3 DNA: TGTGCCAGCAGTTACTCGTTATCAGCGGAGCAGTTCTTC. Its protein is CASSYSLSAEQFF. The chain combines TRBV6-5 with TRBJ2-1; D remains ambiguous. Germline V gene data show CDR1 as MNHEY and CDR2 as SVGAGI. V lost 0 bases and J 10 bases, leaving 10 bases between the germline ends. The CDR3 spans 13 residues.